What follows are 5 T cell receptor beta chains derived from one specimen sequenced in a study of OX40 agonist ivuxolimab in advanced cancers. Clones were read by immunoSEQ multiplex PCR, and TCRdb kept only the in-frame ones, dropping some. Among about 79,000 clones, 88% were seen once, and the ten largest hold about 4%. This specimen consisted of CD4+ or CD8+ T cells sorted from blood, obtained in a trial of the OX40 agonist ivuxolimab. These receptors were obtained from an adult with an advanced solid tumor such as melanoma, head and neck, liver or kidney cancer.

A single count supports this clone. The rearrangement links TRBV5-1 to TRBJ2-5; D remains ambiguous. CDR1 is SGHRS, CDR2 YFSETQ, per germline. The CDR3 extends over 11 amino acids. Trimming stripped 3 bases from V and 0 bases from J, with 0 bases between. The chain's CDR3 is CASSYQETQYF. CDR3 DNA sequence: TGCGCCAGCAGCTACCAAGAGACCCAGTACTTC.

The chain couples TRBV18 to TRBJ2-3; D may match TRBD1 or TRBD2 (6 bases each). V gave up 2 bases and J gave up 4 bases, with 13 bases separating them. Germline V lookup: CDR1 KGHSH, CDR2 LQKENI. The CDR3 spans 15 residues. The CDR3 spells CASSPSGGRADTQYF. CDR3 in DNA: TGTGCCAGCTCACCATCCGGGGGCAGGGCAGATACGCAGTATTTT.

This clone was observed a few times. This rearrangement joins TRBV19 to TRBJ1-4; TRBD1 aligns across 7 bases. The CDR3 is 17 residues long. V gave up 4 bases and J gave up 2 bases; unmatched junction bases: 10. The germline CDR1 and CDR2 sequences are LNHDA and SQIVND (reference sequence). CDR3 protein: CASSNRPRQGTNEKLFF. In nucleotides, the CDR3 is TGTGCCAGTAGTAACCGCCCCAGACAGGGCACTAATGAAAAACTGTTTTTT.

The V and J genes are TRBV5-1 and TRBJ2-1; 10 bases match TRBD2. The CDR3 runs to 19 residues. The V gene end was trimmed by 5 bases and the J gene end by 3 bases; junction bases not matched to a gene: 17. CDR1 and CDR2 from the germline V gene are SGHRS and YFSETQ. Here the CDR3 DNA reads TGCGCCAGCAGGTCCCCCGGGACTAGCGAGAGAAGTGGCTACAATGAGCAGTTCTTC. The encoded protein is CASRSPGTSERSGYNEQFF.

In DNA form, the CDR3 reads TGTGCCAGCAGGGTCGGGGGGGCTGTATCTGAAGCTTTCTTT. Protein sequence: CASRVGGAVSEAFF. The V gene is TRBV6-1, the J gene TRBJ1-1; possibly TRBD1 for D (6 bases). Germline V gene data show CDR1 as MNHNS and CDR2 as SASEGT. With 6 bases removed from V and 6 bases from J, the gap between germline ends came to 17 bases. The CDR3 has 14 amino acids.